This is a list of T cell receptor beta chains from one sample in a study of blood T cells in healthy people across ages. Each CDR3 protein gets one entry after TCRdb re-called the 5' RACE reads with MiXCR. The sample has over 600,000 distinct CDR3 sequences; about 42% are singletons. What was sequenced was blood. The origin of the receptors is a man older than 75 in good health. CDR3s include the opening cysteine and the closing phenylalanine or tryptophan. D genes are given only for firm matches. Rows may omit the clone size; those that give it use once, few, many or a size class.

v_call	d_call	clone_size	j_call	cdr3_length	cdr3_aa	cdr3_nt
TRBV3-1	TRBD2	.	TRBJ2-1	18	CASSQVPLITSGVNEQFF	TGTGCCAGCAGTCAAGTTCCCCTCATTACTAGCGGGGTCAATGAGCAGTTCTTC
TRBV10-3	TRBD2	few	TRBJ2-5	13	CAAGTSGKETQYF	TGTGCCGCAGGGACTAGCGGAAAAGAGACCCAGTACTTC
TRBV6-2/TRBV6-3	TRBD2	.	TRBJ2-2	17	CASSYSILAGSTGELFF	TGTGCCAGCAGTTACTCGATCCTAGCGGGCTCCACCGGGGAGCTGTTTTTT
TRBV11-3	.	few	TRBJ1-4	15	CASSARGQWGEKLFF	TGTGCCAGCAGCGCTCGGGGGCAATGGGGTGAAAAACTGTTTTTT
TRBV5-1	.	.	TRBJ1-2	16	CASSLDFRAREYGYTF	TGCGCCAGCAGCTTGGACTTCAGGGCCAGGGAGTATGGCTACACCTTC
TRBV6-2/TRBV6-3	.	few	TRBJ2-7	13	CASSLAERVEQYF	TGTGCCAGCAGCCTTGCGGAGCGGGTCGAGCAGTACTTC
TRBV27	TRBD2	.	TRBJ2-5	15	CASGGLAGYQETQYF	TGTGCCAGTGGAGGGCTAGCGGGATATCAAGAGACCCAGTACTTC
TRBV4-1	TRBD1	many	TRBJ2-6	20	CASSQEYLGQGSSGANVLTF	TGCGCCAGCAGCCAAGAATATTTAGGACAGGGGAGCTCTGGGGCCAACGTCCTGACTTTC
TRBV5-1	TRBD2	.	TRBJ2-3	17	CASSPRTSGSVADTQYF	TGCGCCAGCAGCCCCAGGACTAGCGGGAGTGTGGCTGATACGCAGTATTTT
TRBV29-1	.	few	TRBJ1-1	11	CSVGDDTEAFF	TGCAGCGTTGGGGATGACACTGAAGCTTTCTTT
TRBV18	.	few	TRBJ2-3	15	CASSPPSTGQDTQYF	TGTGCCAGCTCACCACCGTCGACAGGACAGGATACGCAGTATTTT
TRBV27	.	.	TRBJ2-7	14	CASSLVRGGNEQYF	TGTGCCAGCAGTTTAGTCAGGGGAGGAAACGAGCAGTACTTC
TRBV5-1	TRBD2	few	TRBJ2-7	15	CASSSSGRRNNEQYF	TGCGCCAGCAGCTCCAGCGGGAGGCGGAACAATGAGCAGTACTTC
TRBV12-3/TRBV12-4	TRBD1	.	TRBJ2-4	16	CASSWKGTVLQNIQYF	TGTGCCAGCAGTTGGAAGGGGACAGTTTTACAAAACATTCAGTACTTC
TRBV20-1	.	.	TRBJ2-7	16	CSARDTSGGQIYEQYF	TGCAGTGCTAGAGATACTTCGGGGGGACAAATCTACGAGCAGTACTTC